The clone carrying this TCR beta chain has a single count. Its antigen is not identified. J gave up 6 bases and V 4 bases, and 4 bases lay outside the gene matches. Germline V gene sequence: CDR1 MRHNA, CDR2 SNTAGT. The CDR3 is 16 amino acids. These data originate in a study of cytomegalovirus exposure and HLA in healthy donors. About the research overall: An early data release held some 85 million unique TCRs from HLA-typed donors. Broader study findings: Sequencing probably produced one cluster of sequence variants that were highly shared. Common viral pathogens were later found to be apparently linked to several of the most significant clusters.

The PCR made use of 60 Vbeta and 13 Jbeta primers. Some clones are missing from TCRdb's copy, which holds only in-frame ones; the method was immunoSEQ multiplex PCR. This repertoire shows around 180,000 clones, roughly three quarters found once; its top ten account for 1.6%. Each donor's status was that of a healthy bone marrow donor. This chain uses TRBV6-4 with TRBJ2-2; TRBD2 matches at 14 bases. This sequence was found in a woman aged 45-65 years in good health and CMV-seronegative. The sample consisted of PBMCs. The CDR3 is CASSGLAGGPAGELFF. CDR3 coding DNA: TGTGCCAGCAGTGGACTAGCGGGAGGGCCCGCCGGGGAGCTGTTTTTT.